These 23 T cell receptor beta chains were sequenced from one sample in a study of blood T cell repertoires in COVID-19. Data came from immunoSEQ multiplex PCR; TCRdb stores just in-frame clones and leaves some out. The data contain around 91,000 clones, approximately 79% of them seen just once; the ten biggest clones take up less than 20%. Sequencing input: peripheral blood. Receptors originate from a woman older than 75 with active or convalescent COVID-19.

The chain combines TRBV9 with TRBJ2-1; 9 nucleotides align to TRBD2. The CDR3 length is 16 residues. With V trimmed by 5 bases and J by 7 bases, 13 bases remained unmatched. Germline values: CDR1 SGDLS, CDR2 YYNGEE. CDR3 protein: CASSSGVPSGVNEQFF. The CDR3 DNA follows: TGTGCCAGCAGTTCCGGGGTTCCTAGCGGGGTTAATGAGCAGTTCTTC.

V gene TRBV11-1 combines with J gene TRBJ2-7, with 7 bases identical to TRBD2. The CDR3 contains 15 residues. Per the germline V gene, CDR1 is SGHAT and CDR2 is FQDESV (reference sequence). V shed 7 bases and J 2 bases; nucleotides not matched to a gene: 11. CDR3 amino acids: CASTSRLAGPYEQYF. The CDR3 nucleotides are TGTGCCAGCACCTCGAGACTAGCAGGGCCCTACGAGCAGTACTTC.

For this clone: One end of the junction varies from germline; a read error may be responsible. The CDR3 DNA is TGTGCCAGCAAGTCACCCCCGCGGGGGCCGAACACAGATACGCAGTATTTT. Its protein is CASKSPPRGPNTDTQYF. The J gene is TRBJ2-3, the V gene TRBV5-1, with D tentatively TRBD2 (7 bases). The germline gives CDR1 SGHRS, CDR2 YFSETQ. The CDR3 sequence is 17 residues long.

This clone has only a few counts. CDR3 sequence: CSVVEGGNSPLHF. The CDR3 nucleotides are TGCAGCGTTGTCGAGGGCGGTAATTCACCCCTCCACTTT. This sequence joins TRBV29-1 and TRBJ1-6; D is unclear. Trimming pared 4 bases from V and 6 bases from J, leaving 10 bases between. The CDR3 runs to 13 residues. CDR1 is SQVTM and CDR2 is ANQGSEA in the germline V gene.

The CDR3 here is CASSYGDTGSSYEQYF. The CDR3 bases are TGTGCCAGCAGTTACGGGGACACAGGGAGCTCCTACGAGCAGTACTTC. V is TRBV6-2 or TRBV6-3 and J is TRBJ2-7; D is possibly TRBD1 (6 bases). Trimming stripped 2 bases from V and 0 bases from J, with 14 bases between. The CDR3 has 16 amino acids. CDR1 is MNHEY, CDR2 SVGEGT, per germline.

This chain uses TRBV7-9 with TRBJ1-3; D is unclear. V lost 0 bases, J lost 0 bases, and 12 bases lay in between. The germline V gene has CDR1 SEHNR and CDR2 FQNEAQ (reference sequence). The CDR3 contains 17 residues. CDR3 in amino acids: CASSLAMGPTSGNTIYF. DNA for the CDR3: TGTGCCAGCAGCTTAGCGATGGGCCCTACCTCTGGAAACACCATATATTTT.

This chain connects TRBV4-2 to TRBJ2-7; the match to TRBD2 covers 7 bases. CDR1 LGHNA and CDR2 YNFKEQ come from the germline V gene. The CDR3 covers 17 residues. With 1 base clipped from V and 6 bases from J, the junction kept 15 bases outside the gene matches. CDR3 protein: CASSQGLTSMGSREQYF. CDR3 bases: TGTGCCAGCAGCCAAGGGCTGACTAGCATGGGTTCTCGCGAGCAGTACTTC.

V is TRBV11-3 and J is TRBJ2-2; 8 nucleotides align to TRBD1. The CDR3 totals 14 residues. The V gene's germline CDR1 is SGHNT and CDR2 YENEEA. V shed 5 bases and J 6 bases; nucleotides not matched to a gene: 5. CDR3 sequence: CASSLLTGAGELFF. The DNA of the CDR3 is TGTGCCAGCAGCCTCTTGACAGGGGCCGGGGAGCTGTTTTTT.

The V gene is TRBV6-2 or TRBV6-3, the J gene TRBJ1-2; D is perhaps TRBD1 (6 bases). The CDR3 extends over 13 amino acids. Germline lookup yields CDR1 MNHEY and CDR2 SVGEGT. Trimming took off 6 bases at V and 7 bases at J, with 15 bases between the two ends. CDR3 nucleotide sequence: TGTGCCAGCAGCCCCACAGGGTTCGGTGGCTACACCTTC. Its translation: CASSPTGFGGYTF.

This sequence joins TRBV7-9 and TRBJ2-2, with D possibly matching TRBD1 (7 bases). The V end lost 3 bases, the J end lost 3 bases, and 14 bases lay between the germline ends. The CDR3 runs to 16 residues. The germline V gene has CDR1 SEHNR and CDR2 FQNEAQ (reference sequence). CDR3: CASSLYRGGDTGELFF. CDR3 in DNA: TGTGCCAGCAGCTTGTACAGGGGAGGTGACACCGGGGAGCTGTTTTTT.

This chain connects TRBV10-3 to TRBJ2-1; 7 nucleotides match TRBD2. Germline V lookup: CDR1 ENHRY, CDR2 SYGVKD. This CDR3 has 15 amino acids. The V gene end was trimmed by 3 bases and the J gene end by 1 base; junction bases not matched to a gene: 3. CDR3 sequence (DNA): TGTGCCATCAGTGAAATGGGGGGGTCCTACAATGAGCAGTTCTTC. Its protein is CAISEMGGSYNEQFF.

The chain is built from TRBV29-1 and TRBJ2-7, with TRBD2 matching 13 bases. Germline V gene data show CDR1 as SQVTM and CDR2 as ANQGSEA. CDR3 length equals 17 residues. Germline trimming cut 5 bases from V and 3 bases from J; bases unmatched to any gene: 13. In nucleotides, the CDR3 is TGCAGCGTTTCTCGACTAGCGGGAGGCTTGAGAGACTACGAGCAGTACTTC. Its translation: CSVSRLAGGLRDYEQYF.

This chain links TRBV15 with TRBJ2-1; D gene ambiguous. The V end was cut by 0 bases, the J end by 10 bases, with 19 bases between. CDR3 length: 16 amino acids. Germline loops: CDR1 LNHNV, CDR2 YYDKDF (reference sequence). CDR3 nucleotide sequence: TGTGCCACCAGCAGAGACCCGACACGACAAGTCAGGGAGCAGTTCTTC. Translating gives CATSRDPTRQVREQFF. The full variable domain, in which reference TRBV15 and TRBJ2-1 provide the parts outside the CDR3, is DAMVIQNPRYQVTQFGKPVTLSCSQTLNHNVMYWYQQKSSQAPKLLFHYYDKDFNNEADTPDNFQSRRPNTSFCFLDIRSPGLGDTAMYLCATSRDPTRQVREQFFGPGTRLTVL.

The chain carries TRBV11-2 and TRBJ2-5; D is perhaps TRBD2 (6 bases). V was trimmed by 1 base and J by 5 bases, leaving 14 bases between them. Germline V gene sequence: CDR1 SGHAT, CDR2 FQNNGV. This CDR3 region has 15 residues. The CDR3 DNA sequence: TGTGCCAGCAGCTTAGTACCGGGAGTAGAGGAGACCCAGTACTTC. This sequence encodes CASSLVPGVEETQYF.

This chain connects TRBV2 to TRBJ2-1, with TRBD2 identical over 14 bases. The CDR3 spans 15 residues. Per germline, CDR1 SNHLY and CDR2 FYNNEI. Trimming at V came to 6 bases and at J to 9 bases, leaving 7 bases not matched to a gene. CDR3 in DNA: TGTGCCAGCAGCTGGGGACTAGCGGGAGACGGTGAGCAGTTCTTC. Its protein is CASSWGLAGDGEQFF. Looking up the rest from reference TRBV2 and TRBJ2-1 gives the full variable domain: EPEVTQTPSHQVTQMGQEVILRCVPISNHLYFYWYRQILGQKVEFLVSFYNNEISEKSEIFDDQFSVERPDGSNFTLKIRSTKLEDSAMYFCASSWGLAGDGEQFFGPGTRLTVL.

This sequence joins TRBV6-5 and TRBJ2-3; D perhaps matches TRBD1 (5 bases). Trimming left V 6 bases short and J 5 bases short, with 12 bases between. Per germline, CDR1 MNHEY and CDR2 SVGAGI. This CDR3 has 13 residues. CDR3 loop: CASRAGRRDTQYF. The CDR3 DNA reads as TGTGCCAGCAGGGCAGGGCGCCGAGATACGCAGTATTTT.

The genes are TRBV28 and TRBJ1-5; D is perhaps TRBD1 (6 bases). V was trimmed by 6 bases and J by 0 bases, leaving 18 bases between them. The CDR3 is 17 amino acids. Germline V gene sequence: CDR1 MDHEN, CDR2 SYDVKM. For the CDR3, the DNA is TGTGCCAGCAGGGTAGGCAGGGGCCAGTATAGCAATCAGCCCCAGCATTTT. It codes for CASRVGRGQYSNQPQHF. The whole variable domain, remainder taken from reference TRBV28 and TRBJ1-5, is DVKVTQSSRYLVKRTGEKVFLECVQDMDHENMFWYRQDPGLGLRLIYFSYDVKMKEKGDIPEGYSVSREKKERFSLILESASTNQTSMYLCASRVGRGQYSNQPQHFGDGTRLSIL.

The V gene is TRBV9, the J gene TRBJ2-7, with D unclear. Looked up from germline, CDR1 is SGDLS and CDR2 is YYNGEE. V was clipped by 0 bases and J by 6 bases, with 13 bases between them. This CDR3 has 14 residues. CDR3 loop: CASSVGAPPGEQYF. CDR3 in DNA: TGTGCCAGCAGCGTAGGCGCCCCCCCTGGCGAGCAGTACTTC.

The table lists this clone with a count of one. V usage is TRBV7-2 and J usage is TRBJ1-2; 7 bases map to TRBD1. Looked up from germline, CDR1 is SGHTA and CDR2 is FQGNSA. The CDR3 length is 13 residues. V dropped 6 bases and J dropped 4; count of bases not matched to a gene: 5. Here the CDR3 reads CASSPGTAYGYTF. The DNA for the CDR3 is TGTGCCAGCAGTCCGGGGACAGCCTATGGCTACACCTTC.

CDR3 DNA sequence: TGTGCCAGCAGTCCTAGCGGGGCATACAATGAGCAGTTCTTC. Translation: CASSPSGAYNEQFF. V usage is TRBV7-3 and J usage is TRBJ2-1, with 9 bases matching TRBD2. J lost 4 bases, V lost 6 bases, and 4 bases had no gene match. The CDR3 has 14 residues. CDR1 and CDR2 from the germline V gene are SGHTA and FQGTGA.

The rearrangement joins TRBV4-3 to TRBJ1-2; no clear D. The ends were cut back, 4 bases at V and 2 bases at J, with 17 bases in the middle. This CDR3 spans 16 amino acids. The germline V gene encodes CDR1 LGHNA and CDR2 YSLEER. The CDR3 coding sequence is TGCGCCAGCAGCCGTACGGGAACACAGCTGAACTATGGCTACACCTTC. Protein: CASSRTGTQLNYGYTF.

The chain has TRBV6-1 and TRBJ1-4, with 9 bases identical to TRBD1. The J segment lost 12 bases and the V segment lost 4 bases, leaving 15 bases of the junction unmatched. The CDR3 is made up of 16 amino acids. CDR1 is MNHNS, CDR2 SASEGT, per germline. The CDR3, as DNA: TGTGCCAGCAGTGCCGTCTGGACAGGGGTCCGGGGGGAACTGTTTTTT. Its translation: CASSAVWTGVRGELFF.

The chain carries TRBV18 and TRBJ1-2; possible D gene TRBD1, 5 bases. V dropped 3 bases and J dropped 2 bases, with 13 bases sitting between them. The CDR3 consists of 15 residues. Germline V CDR1 and CDR2: KGHSH, LQKENI. CDR3 sequence reads: CASSPTKDSNYGYTF. The CDR3 DNA follows: TGTGCCAGCTCACCTACAAAAGACAGCAACTATGGCTACACCTTC. Based on the CDR3 plus reference TRBV18 and TRBJ1-2, the full variable domain is NAGVMQNPRHLVRRRGQEARLRCSPMKGHSHVYWYRQLPEEGLKFMVYLQKENIIDESGMPKERFSAEFPKEGPSILRIQQVVRGDSAAYFCASSPTKDSNYGYTFGSGTRLTVV.